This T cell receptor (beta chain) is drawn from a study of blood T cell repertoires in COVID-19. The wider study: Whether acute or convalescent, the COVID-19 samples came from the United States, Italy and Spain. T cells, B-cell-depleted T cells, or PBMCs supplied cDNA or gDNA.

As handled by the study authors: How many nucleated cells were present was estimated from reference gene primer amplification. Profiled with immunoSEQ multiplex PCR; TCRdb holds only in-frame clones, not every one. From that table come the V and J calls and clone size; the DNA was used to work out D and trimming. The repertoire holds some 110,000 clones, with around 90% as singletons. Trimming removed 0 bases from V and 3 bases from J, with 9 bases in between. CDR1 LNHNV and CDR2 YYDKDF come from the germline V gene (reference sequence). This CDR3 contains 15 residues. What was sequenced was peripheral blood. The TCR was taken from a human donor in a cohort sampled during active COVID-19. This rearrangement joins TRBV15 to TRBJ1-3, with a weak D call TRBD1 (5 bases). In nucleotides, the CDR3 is TGTGCCACCAGCAGAGATGTAGGGGTTGGAAACACCATATATTTT. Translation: CATSRDVGVGNTIYF. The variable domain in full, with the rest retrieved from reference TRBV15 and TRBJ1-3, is DAMVIQNPRYQVTQFGKPVTLSCSQTLNHNVMYWYQQKSSQAPKLLFHYYDKDFNNEADTPDNFQSRRPNTSFCFLDIRSPGLGDTAMYLCATSRDVGVGNTIYFGEGSWLTVV.